These 23 T cell receptor beta chains were all obtained from the same sample, sequenced in a study of tumor and adjacent non-tumor tissue in lung cancer. This sample's RNA came from whole unsorted tissue. Three rounds of nested PCR, following a modified ARM-PCR protocol, produced the TCRbeta library. Using its own MiXCR run on the multiplex PCR reads, TCRdb lists one record per CDR3 protein. The table shows 120,000 or so distinct CDR3 sequences, with about 66% occurring only once. The sample consisted of lung tumor tissue. Every receptor here comes from a man between 25 and 39 years old with non-small cell lung cancer.

The sample holds many counts of this clonotype. The genes are TRBV20-1 and TRBJ1-2, with a weak D call TRBD1 (5 bases). Germline V gives CDR1 DFQATT, CDR2 SNEGSKA (reference sequence). This CDR3 is 15 amino acids long. Trimming pared 4 bases from V and 0 bases from J, leaving 15 bases between. In DNA form, the CDR3 reads TGCAGTGCTACCACGGGACGGGGCTCTAACTATGGCTACACCTTC. Translated, it gives CSATTGRGSNYGYTF.

With respect to this clonotype: The junction shows a germline mismatch at one end, possibly a read error. The chain is built from TRBV7-9 and TRBJ1-4; 8 nucleotides match TRBD1. This CDR3 has 16 residues. The germline V gene has CDR1 SEHNR and CDR2 FQNEAQ (reference sequence). The CDR3 reads CASNSDREGPDEKLFF. The CDR3 region has the DNA TGCGCCAGCAACTCGGACAGGGAAGGGCCTGATGAAAAACTGTTTTTT.

V is TRBV5-5 and J is TRBJ1-4, with D unclear. V was shortened by 3 bases and J by 3 bases, with 6 bases between the two germline ends. The CDR3 has 13 amino acids. Germline V gene sequence: CDR1 SGHKS, CDR2 YYEKEE (reference sequence). CDR3 DNA: TGTGCCAGCAGCTGGGGTCCTAATGAAAAACTGTTTTTT. The encoded protein is CASSWGPNEKLFF.

As to this clonotype: A read error may explain this, as a much larger clone is one base away. The chain's CDR3 is CASGRLSFPADNEQFF. The CDR3 coding sequence is TGTGCCAGCGGCCGGCTGAGCTTTCCGGCGGACAATGAGCAGTTCTTC. V usage is TRBV6-1 and J usage is TRBJ2-1; no reliable D call. V lost 8 bases, J lost 5 bases, and 22 bases lay in between. Germline loops: CDR1 MNHNS, CDR2 SASEGT. The CDR3 runs to 16 residues.

This chain joins TRBV6-6 and TRBJ2-2; tentative D call: TRBD1 (6 bases). Trimming took 6 bases from V and 6 from J, leaving 17 bases between them. The length of the CDR3 is 15 residues. Germline V lookup: CDR1 MNHNY, CDR2 SVGAGI (reference sequence). CDR3 protein: CASSDRTVNSGELFF. In DNA form, the CDR3 reads TGTGCCAGCAGCGACAGGACCGTAAACTCCGGGGAGCTGTTTTTT.

Comments on this clonotype: With a much larger clone just one base away, this may be a read error. The conserved phenylalanine or tryptophan is not found at the CDR3 terminus, so this likely reflects a read error. CDR3 amino acids: CASSPQVQETQYL. The CDR3 DNA reads TGTGCCAGCAGCCCACAGGTCCAAGAGACCCAGTACTTA. J is TRBJ2-5 and V is TRBV5-4; possibly TRBD1 for D (5 bases). The CDR3 sequence is 13 residues long. The germline CDR1 and CDR2 sequences are SGHNT and YYREEE (reference sequence). V dropped 4 bases and J dropped 1 base, with 8 bases sitting between them.

This clonotype appeared many times. The V call is TRBV20-1, the J call TRBJ2-1, with 8 bases identical to TRBD2. Per germline, CDR1 DFQATT and CDR2 SNEGSKA (reference sequence). The CDR3 totals 17 residues. The trim removed 4 bases at V and 5 bases at J, leaving 16 bases unmatched. This chain's CDR3 is CSATPFRGGPSDNEQFF. In nucleotides, the CDR3 is TGCAGTGCTACCCCTTTCCGCGGGGGGCCATCAGACAATGAGCAGTTCTTC.

With regard to this clonotype: A much larger clone lies one base from this, so it may be a read error. This sequence joins TRBV5-4 and TRBJ2-3, with a weak D call TRBD2 (6 bases). CDR1 and CDR2 from the germline V gene are SGHNT and YYREEE (reference sequence). The CDR3 is 16 residues long. V was clipped by 3 bases and J by 5 bases, with 19 bases between them. Written as DNA, the CDR3 is TGTGCCAGCAGCTACGAAGGGCTAGCGAGGGGAGATACGCAGTATTTT. Protein sequence: CASSYEGLARGDTQYF.

As regards this clonotype: This may come from a read error, since a much larger clone is one base off. The chain combines TRBV12-3 or TRBV12-4 with TRBJ2-1, with D perhaps TRBD1 (5 bases). The CDR3 covers 12 residues. The CDR3 loop reads CASSFFRDDQFF. Written as DNA, the CDR3 is TGTGCCAGCAGTTTTTTCAGGGATGATCAGTTCTTC.

This clonotype was recorded at least ten times. V is TRBV29-1 and J is TRBJ2-2; either TRBD1 or TRBD2 may supply D (6 bases each). V lost 4 bases to trimming and J lost 4 bases, with 28 bases between them. Germline CDR1 SQVTM, CDR2 ANQGSEA. The CDR3 sequence is 19 residues long. The chain's CDR3 is CSVAGPLRSGASVTGELFF. Written as DNA, the CDR3 is TGCAGCGTTGCAGGACCCTTAAGATCGGGGGCCTCCGTCACCGGGGAGCTGTTTTTT.

As for this clonotype: The junction departs from germline at one end; a sequencing error may be responsible. V gene TRBV7-8 combines with J gene TRBJ2-3; TRBD2 aligns across 7 bases. Germline V gives CDR1 SGHVS, CDR2 FQNEAQ. The CDR3 covers 16 residues. The CDR3 DNA sequence: TGTGTCAGCAGCCCCCTATCTAGCGGAGGCACAGATACGCAGTATTTT. It specifies CVSSPLSSGGTDTQYF.

This clonotype was detected a few times. CDR3 region: CASSTHGAYEQYF. As DNA, the CDR3 is TGTGCCAGCAGCACCCATGGGGCTTACGAGCAGTACTTC. The rearrangement uses TRBV7-2 and TRBJ2-7, with D possibly matching TRBD1 (5 bases). From germline, CDR1 is SGHTA and CDR2 FQGNSA. V lost 5 bases and J lost 4, with 12 bases in between. The CDR3 covers 13 residues.

V and J are TRBV7-3 and TRBJ2-3; maybe TRBD2 (5 bases). Germline CDR1 SGHTA, CDR2 FQGTGA. With 1 base removed from V and 6 bases from J, the gap between germline ends came to 11 bases. This CDR3 comprises 14 residues. The CDR3 sequence: CASSLMGAWDTQYF. For the CDR3, the DNA is TGTGCCAGCAGCTTAATGGGAGCCTGGGATACGCAGTATTTT.

Details on this clonotype: A junction boundary mismatches the germline segment, possibly from a read error. The chain carries TRBV6-2 or TRBV6-3 and TRBJ1-5; 11 nucleotides match TRBD1. Germline V gives CDR1 MNHEY, CDR2 SVGEGT. The CDR3 totals 14 residues. CDR3 loop: CVSSSGQGVQPQQF. CDR3 DNA: TGTGTCAGCAGTTCGGGACAGGGGGTTCAGCCCCAGCAATTT.

The V and J genes are TRBV11-2 and TRBJ2-7; D is tentatively TRBD1 or TRBD2 (6 bases each). Germline-derived CDR1 and CDR2 are SGHAT and FQNNGV. Trimming pared 5 bases from V and 5 bases from J, leaving 13 bases between. This CDR3 comprises 13 residues. DNA of the CDR3: TGTGCCAGCAGCCCAACGGGGGCGCACGAGCAGTACTTC. This encodes CASSPTGAHEQYF.

Comments on this clonotype: A much larger clonotype is one base distant, so this may be a read error. The gene calls are TRBV14 and TRBJ2-7; D may be TRBD1 (6 bases). Per the germline V gene, CDR1 is SGHDN and CDR2 is FVKESK. The CDR3 loop spans 15 amino acids. The CDR3 DNA sequence: TGTGCCAGCGGCCAAGAACAGGGCACTTACTACGAGCAGTACTTC. It encodes CASGQEQGTYYEQYF.

Remarks on this clonotype: Since a much larger clone is just one base distant, this may be a read error. The CDR3 nucleotides read TGTGCCAGCAGTTACGGGGGGGCAGGGATGGAGGGCACTAAAGCTTTCTTT. It codes for CASSYGGAGMEGTKAFF. The gene calls are TRBV6-2 or TRBV6-3 and TRBJ1-1; TRBD1 is a possible D gene (6 bases). The length of the CDR3 is 17 residues. CDR1 is MNHEY and CDR2 is SVGEGT in the germline V gene.

Worth noting for this clonotype: This may come from a read error, since a much larger clone is one base off. This chain uses TRBV12-3 or TRBV12-4 with TRBJ1-5; D gene unclear. Trimming removed 6 bases from V and 7 bases from J, with 13 bases in between. The CDR3 spans 13 residues. Here the CDR3 reads CASRSSPNQPQHF. As DNA, the CDR3 is TGTGCCAGCAGATCATCGCCCAACCAGCCCCAGCATTTT.

About this clonotype: A read error may be the cause here, since a much bigger clone is one base away. The DNA of the CDR3 is TGCAGCCACAGGGAAGACTATGGCTACACCTTC. Protein: CSHREDYGYTF. The chain uses TRBV29-1 and TRBJ1-2, with D possibly being TRBD1 (6 bases). Germline values: CDR1 SQVTM, CDR2 ANQGSEA. V shed 8 bases and J shed 3 bases, with 10 bases lying between them. This CDR3 has 11 residues.

Comment on this clonotype: Being one base from a much bigger clone, this may be a read error. This chain uses TRBV6-6 with TRBJ2-2, with 16 bases aligning to TRBD2. Germline assignment: CDR1 MNHNY and CDR2 SVGAGI (reference sequence). The CDR3 consists of 17 residues. The CDR3 sequence: CASTGTSGRAGTGELSF. CDR3 DNA: TGTGCCAGCACCGGGACTAGCGGGAGGGCCGGGACCGGGGAGCTGTCTTTT.

This clonotype was detected ten times or more. This rearrangement joins TRBV5-4 to TRBJ2-5; no reliable D call. CDR3 length: 13 residues. V gave up 4 bases and J gave up 1 base, with 8 bases separating them. CDR1 is SGHNT and CDR2 is YYREEE in the germline V gene (reference sequence). CDR3 DNA: TGTGCCAGCAGCGCTGACACCCAAGAGACCCAGTACTTC. Residues: CASSADTQETQYF.

Remarks on this clonotype: This clone may be a read error of a much larger clone one base away. The CDR3 sequence is CASTLEVAGGLEQHF. The CDR3 nucleotides are TGTGCCAGCACCCTTGAGGTAGCGGGAGGCCTGGAGCAGCACTTC. V and J are TRBV12-3 or TRBV12-4 and TRBJ2-7; 10 bases line up with TRBD2. This CDR3 has 15 amino acids.

In regard to this clonotype: A read error may explain this, as a much larger clone is one base away. The V and J genes are TRBV20-1 and TRBJ2-3; D not certain. Germline CDR1 DFQATT, CDR2 SNEGSKA (reference sequence). The ends were cut back, 6 bases at V and 11 bases at J, with 21 bases in the middle. This CDR3 is built from 13 residues. Here the CDR3 reads CSAPAPWMHMQYF. In DNA form, the CDR3 reads TGCAGTGCGCCCGCCCCTTGGATGCATATGCAGTATTTT.